Described below is a single T cell receptor beta chain sequence and its context. Its antigen remains unidentified. It has no much larger one-base neighbor in the sample; base qualities were not kept. One collaborating source in Seattle enrolled patients while the patients were actively infected and followed the patients over time throughout the course of disease. The collaborating institutions used their own protocols to collect whole blood in K2EDTA tubes. For TCRbeta analysis, collaborators shipped samples in one of three forms: frozen whole blood, isolated PBMCs, or DNA extracted from either of those sample types. This sample was taken from a study of blood T cell repertoires in COVID-19 (TCRdb year 2020). In terms of the full investigation: The collaborator samples originated in the United States, Italy and Spain and spanned the acute and convalescent phases of COVID-19. The prospective study material was composed of cDNA or gDNA derived from T cells, B-cell-depleted T cells, or PBMCs. Deeply sampled blood TCRbeta repertoires from subjects exposed to, actively infected with, or recovered from COVID-19 were included in the dataset. The repertoires were released in a freely available public database intended as a resource for research on the immune response to SARS-CoV-2. The samples were drawn from the first 160 participants of the ongoing ImmuneRACE study and from some 1,300 subjects provided by 6 global collaborators. Nearly every sample came with metadata listing a de-identified subject ID, COVID-19 status, age in years and sex. Where available, HLA class I and class II types were obtained from metadata supplied by the sample provider rather than from assay-based typing.

The immunoSEQ Assay, a bias-controlled multiplex PCR, was used to amplify TCRbeta CDR3 regions from genomic DNA. The paper's data handling went like this. Nucleated cell counts per sample were estimated from amplification of reference gene primers within the assay. Sequence reads were collapsed and filtered to measure the absolute abundance of every unique TCRbeta CDR3 rearrangement. For each sample, productive Simpson clonality was calculated by taking the square root of Simpson's diversity index across productive rearrangements. TCRdb retrieved this table from immuneACCESS and kept in-frame rearrangements only. Not all clones are present; in checked studies, unresolved V genes account for under half, and no reason is known for the remainder. Clone size and V and J calls were adopted from that table, with D and trimming inferred from the DNA. In this sample the table shows 300,000 to 450,000 clones, roughly 86% of which occur a single time. The top ten clonotypes cover more than 9% of the sample.

The paper's findings and limits, for the study overall: How much clinical and demographic metadata was included differed by source and by participant, and the metadata was provided uncurated.

Ends trimmed: V by 2 bases, J by 5 bases; bases unmatched to a gene: 3. CDR1 LNHDA and CDR2 SQIVND are derived from the germline V gene (reference sequence). From the cysteine up to the phenylalanine, the CDR3 has a length of 14 residues. Only CDR3 DNA remains: 42 bases, in frame from the first base. The sequence joins TRBV19 to TRBJ2-5; TRBD2 matches 9 bases in the middle. Sequencing was carried out using peripheral blood. This TCR was recovered from a woman younger than 45 with COVID-19, enrolled during active disease. The CDR3 amino acid sequence is: CASSIPTSGETQYF. In nucleotide form, the sequence is TGTGCCAGTAGTATACCCACTAGCGGGGAGACCCAGTACTTC.